This T cell receptor (beta chain) was captured in a study of shared clonotypes between healthy human individuals. Broader study findings: Researchers found naive subsets generally carried larger estimated richness than memory subsets.

Trimming cost V 4 bases and J 11 bases, with 14 bases left between them. Germline CDR1 and CDR2: SNHLY and FYNNEI. CDR3 size: 12 residues. CD45RO+ cells were combined with CCR7-negative CD45RA+ TemRA cells to form CD8 memory. The assay was immunoSEQ multiplex PCR, and TCRdb's table has in-frame clones only and misses some. Of around 88,000 clones in the sample, around 67% were seen once. This clone was observed a handful of times. Its antigen is undetermined. The sequence derives from a man under 40 in good health. This chain joins TRBV2 and TRBJ1-1, with D possibly matching TRBD1 (6 bases). The source material was memory CD8+ T cells sorted from blood. Subset: CD45RO+ cells pooled with CCR7-negative TemRA cells. The CDR3 protein is CASSGDTPYAFF. CDR3 nucleotide sequence: TGTGCCAGCAGTGGGGACACGCCGTACGCTTTCTTT.